This TCR beta chain was recovered during a study of blood T cell repertoires in COVID-19. Study information: COVID-19 samples from acute and convalescent phases originated in the United States, Italy and Spain.

In the source study's methods: Reference gene primer amplification gave estimated nucleated cell counts. Assay: immunoSEQ multiplex PCR; the TCRdb copy retains only in-frame clones and omits some. From that table come the V and J calls and clone size; the DNA was used to work out D and trimming. This sample yields hundreds of thousands of clones, of which around 87% are seen a single time; 2.3% belongs to the top ten. Recruited during active infection, patients (from Seattle) were subsequently followed longitudinally. This clone was counted a single time. The sequence came from a woman aged 60 to 75 with COVID-19, enrolled during active disease. The sequencing sample was made of peripheral blood.

Here the CDR3 DNA reads TGTGCCAGCAGCCTACGCCTCCTTAGCGGGGGCACAGATACGCAGTATTTT. This encodes CASSLRLLSGGTDTQYF. The chain links TRBV5-4 to TRBJ2-3, with 8 positions matching TRBD2. This CDR3 contains 17 residues. Trimming cost V 4 bases and J 1 base; bases outside gene matches: 11. From germline, CDR1 is SGHNT and CDR2 YYREEE (reference sequence).